This T cell receptor beta chain was identified during a study of radiotherapy plus CTLA-4 blockade in lung cancer. At the level of the study: Objective response was observed in about 19% of patients, and disease control in less than 35%.

The ends were cut back, 4 bases at V and 3 bases at J, with 11 bases in the middle. Germline V CDR1 and CDR2: SGHNT, YYREEE (reference sequence). The length of the CDR3 is 13 residues. Clones were read by immunoSEQ multiplex PCR, and TCRdb kept only the in-frame ones, dropping some. The sample records 70,000 to 95,000 clones, about four fifths being singletons. Focal radiation and CTLA-4 blockade (ipilimumab) were tested in chemo-refractory metastatic non-small-cell lung cancer patients. The clonotype comes from a human donor with non-small cell lung cancer that progressed on radiotherapy plus ipilimumab. The chain couples TRBV5-4 to TRBJ2-7, with a tentative D call TRBD1 (6 bases). The sequences come from peripheral blood, collected from a patient treated with radiotherapy plus ipilimumab. The CDR3 DNA follows: TGTGCCAGCAGCAGACGGACAGACTACGAGCAGTACTTC. Translating it yields CASSRRTDYEQYF.